The source of this T cell receptor beta chain is a study of cytomegalovirus exposure and HLA in healthy donors. The PCR made use of 60 Vbeta and 13 Jbeta primers. Generated by immunoSEQ multiplex PCR, the TCRdb table keeps only in-frame clones and is missing some. The sample includes around 100,000 clones, around 79% of them seen just once. Unmatched junction bases numbered 9, after V lost 7 bases and J lost 0 bases. Germline V CDR1 and CDR2: LNHDA, SQIVND (reference sequence). CDR3 length: 16 residues. The source of this sequence is a woman aged 40-49 years in good health and CMV-seronegative. Sequenced input: PBMCs. The chain joins TRBV19 to TRBJ2-1, with TRBD2 identical over 7 bases. The CDR3 loop is CASNKRAGTSYNEQFF. The CDR3 DNA is TGTGCCAGTAATAAAAGAGCGGGGACCTCCTACAATGAGCAGTTCTTC.